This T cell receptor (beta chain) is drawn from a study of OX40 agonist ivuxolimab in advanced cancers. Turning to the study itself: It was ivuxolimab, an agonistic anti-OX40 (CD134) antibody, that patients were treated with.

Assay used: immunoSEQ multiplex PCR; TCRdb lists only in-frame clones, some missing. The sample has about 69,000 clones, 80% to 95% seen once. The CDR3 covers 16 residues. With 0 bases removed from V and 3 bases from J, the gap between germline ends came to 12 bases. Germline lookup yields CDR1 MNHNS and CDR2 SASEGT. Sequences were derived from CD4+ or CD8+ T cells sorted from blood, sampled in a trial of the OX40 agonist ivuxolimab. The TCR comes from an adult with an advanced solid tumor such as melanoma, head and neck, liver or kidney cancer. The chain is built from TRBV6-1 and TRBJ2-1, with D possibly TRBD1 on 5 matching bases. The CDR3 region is CASSEALQGYYNEQFF. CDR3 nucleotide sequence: TGTGCCAGCAGTGAAGCGCTTCAGGGCTACTACAATGAGCAGTTCTTC.